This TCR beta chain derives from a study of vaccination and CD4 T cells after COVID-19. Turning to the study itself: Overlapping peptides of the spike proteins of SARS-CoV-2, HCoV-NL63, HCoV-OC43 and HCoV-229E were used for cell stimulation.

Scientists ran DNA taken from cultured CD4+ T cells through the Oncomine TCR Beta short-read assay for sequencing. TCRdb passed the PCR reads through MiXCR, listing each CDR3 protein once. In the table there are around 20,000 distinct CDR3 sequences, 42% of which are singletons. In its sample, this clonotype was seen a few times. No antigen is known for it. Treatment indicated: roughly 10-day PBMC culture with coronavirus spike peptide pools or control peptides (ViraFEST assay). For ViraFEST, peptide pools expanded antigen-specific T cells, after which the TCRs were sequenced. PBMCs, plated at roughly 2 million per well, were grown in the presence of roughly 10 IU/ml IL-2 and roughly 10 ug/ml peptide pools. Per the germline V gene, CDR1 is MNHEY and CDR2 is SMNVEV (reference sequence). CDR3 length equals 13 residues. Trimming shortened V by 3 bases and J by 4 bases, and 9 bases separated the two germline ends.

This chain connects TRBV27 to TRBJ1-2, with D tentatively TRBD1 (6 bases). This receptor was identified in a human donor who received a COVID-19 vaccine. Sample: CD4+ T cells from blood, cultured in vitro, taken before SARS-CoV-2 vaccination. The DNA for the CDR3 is TGTGCCAGCAGTTTGACCAGGGGCTATGGCTACACCTTC. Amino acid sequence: CASSLTRGYGYTF.